The present T cell receptor beta chain was sequenced within a study of blood T cell repertoires in COVID-19. Across the study: From the United States, Italy and Spain came samples of acute and convalescent COVID-19.

Participants' reported clinical history set cohort assignment. Sequencing was performed with immunoSEQ multiplex PCR; in TCRdb, only in-frame clones are kept and a portion is missing. The data show approximately 450,000 clones, with around 90% seen just once and nearly 2% held by the top ten. Specimen: PBMCs or T cells enriched from blood (not recorded which). This TCR was sampled from a woman aged 18-35 years with acute COVID-19.

In DNA form, the CDR3 reads TGTGCCAGTAGTCCTCAGGATCAGCCCCAGCATTTT. It encodes CASSPQDQPQHF. This chain joins TRBV19 and TRBJ1-5; D ambiguous. Germline V gene lookup returns CDR1 LNHDA and CDR2 SQIVND (reference sequence). CDR3 length: 12 amino acids. Trimming cost V 5 bases and J 5 bases, with 7 bases left between them.